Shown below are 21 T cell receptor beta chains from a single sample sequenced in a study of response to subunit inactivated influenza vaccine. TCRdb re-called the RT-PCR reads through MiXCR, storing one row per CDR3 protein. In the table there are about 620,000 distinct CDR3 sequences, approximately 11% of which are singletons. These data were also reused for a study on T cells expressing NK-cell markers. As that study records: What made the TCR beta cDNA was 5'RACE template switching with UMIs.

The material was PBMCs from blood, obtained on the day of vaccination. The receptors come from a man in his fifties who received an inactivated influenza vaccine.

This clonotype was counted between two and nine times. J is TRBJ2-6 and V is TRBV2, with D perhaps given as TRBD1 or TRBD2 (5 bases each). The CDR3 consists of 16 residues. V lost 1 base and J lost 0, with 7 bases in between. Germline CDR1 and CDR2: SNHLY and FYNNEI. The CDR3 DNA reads TGTGCCAGCAGTGAAGTAGGGACCTCTGGGGCCAACGTCCTGACTTTC. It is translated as CASSEVGTSGANVLTF.

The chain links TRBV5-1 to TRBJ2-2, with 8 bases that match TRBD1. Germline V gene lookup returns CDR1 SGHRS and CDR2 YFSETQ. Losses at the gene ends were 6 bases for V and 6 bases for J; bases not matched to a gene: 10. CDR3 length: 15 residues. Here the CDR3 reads CASTQDRAFAGELFF. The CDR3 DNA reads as TGCGCCAGCACCCAGGACAGGGCATTTGCCGGGGAGCTGTTTTTT.

This CDR3 is CASSPRVTSPDTQYF. CDR3 in DNA: TGCGCCAGCAGCCCGAGAGTGACTAGTCCAGATACGCAGTATTTT. This chain joins TRBV10-1 and TRBJ2-3; a possible D gene is TRBD2 (6 bases). The V end was cut by 6 bases, the J end by 4 bases, with 17 bases between. CDR1 is WNHNN and CDR2 is SYGVQD in the germline V gene (reference sequence). The CDR3 runs 15 residues.

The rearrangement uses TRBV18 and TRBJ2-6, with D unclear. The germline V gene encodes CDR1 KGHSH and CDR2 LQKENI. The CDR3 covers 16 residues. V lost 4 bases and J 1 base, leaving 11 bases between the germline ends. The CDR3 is CASSRRYGSGANVLTF. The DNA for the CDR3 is TGTGCCAGCTCACGACGATACGGGTCTGGGGCCAACGTCCTGACTTTC.

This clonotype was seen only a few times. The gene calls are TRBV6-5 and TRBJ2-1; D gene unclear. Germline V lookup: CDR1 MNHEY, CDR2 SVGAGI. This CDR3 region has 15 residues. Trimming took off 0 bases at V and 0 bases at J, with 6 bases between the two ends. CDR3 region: CASSYSQSSYNEQFF. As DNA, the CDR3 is TGTGCCAGCAGTTACTCGCAGAGCTCCTACAATGAGCAGTTCTTC.

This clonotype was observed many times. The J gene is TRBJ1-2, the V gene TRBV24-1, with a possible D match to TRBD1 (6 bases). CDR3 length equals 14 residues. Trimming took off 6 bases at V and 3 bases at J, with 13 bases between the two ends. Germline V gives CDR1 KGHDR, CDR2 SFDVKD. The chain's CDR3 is CATSITGLDYGYTF. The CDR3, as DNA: TGTGCCACCAGTATTACAGGGTTGGACTATGGCTACACCTTC.

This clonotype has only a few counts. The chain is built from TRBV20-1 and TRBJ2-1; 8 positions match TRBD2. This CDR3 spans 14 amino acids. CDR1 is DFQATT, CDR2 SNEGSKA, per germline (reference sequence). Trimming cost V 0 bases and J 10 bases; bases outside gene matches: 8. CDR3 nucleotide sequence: TGCAGTGCTAGAGATCAGGTGACGGGAGGGGAGCAGTTCTTC. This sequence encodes CSARDQVTGGEQFF.

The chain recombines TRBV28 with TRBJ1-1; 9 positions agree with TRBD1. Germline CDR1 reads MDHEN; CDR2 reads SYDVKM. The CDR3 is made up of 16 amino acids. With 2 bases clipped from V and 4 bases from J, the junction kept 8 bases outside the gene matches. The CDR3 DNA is TGTGCCAGCAGTTTAGGACAGGGGATTGTGTTCACTGAAGCTTTCTTT. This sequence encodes CASSLGQGIVFTEAFF.

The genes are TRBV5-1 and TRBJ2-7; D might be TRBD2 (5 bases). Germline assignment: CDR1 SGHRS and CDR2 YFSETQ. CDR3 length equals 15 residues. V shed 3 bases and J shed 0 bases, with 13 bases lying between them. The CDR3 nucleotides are TGCGCCAGCAGCTACCGGACGGGGAGCTCCTACGAGCAGTACTTC. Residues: CASSYRTGSSYEQYF.

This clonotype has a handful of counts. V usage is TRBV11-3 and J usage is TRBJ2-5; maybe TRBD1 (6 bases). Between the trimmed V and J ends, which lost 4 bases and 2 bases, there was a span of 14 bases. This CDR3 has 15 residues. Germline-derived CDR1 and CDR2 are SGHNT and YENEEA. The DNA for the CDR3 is TGTGCCAGCAGCTCCTCAGGGGAATATCAAGAGACCCAGTACTTC. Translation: CASSSSGEYQETQYF.

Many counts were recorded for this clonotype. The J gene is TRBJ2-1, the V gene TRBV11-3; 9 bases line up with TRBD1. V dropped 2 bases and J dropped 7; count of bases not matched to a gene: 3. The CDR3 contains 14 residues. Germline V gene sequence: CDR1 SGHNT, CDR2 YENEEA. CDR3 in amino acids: CASSLLGTGNEQFF. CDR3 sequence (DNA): TGTGCCAGCAGCTTACTGGGGACAGGGAATGAGCAGTTCTTC.

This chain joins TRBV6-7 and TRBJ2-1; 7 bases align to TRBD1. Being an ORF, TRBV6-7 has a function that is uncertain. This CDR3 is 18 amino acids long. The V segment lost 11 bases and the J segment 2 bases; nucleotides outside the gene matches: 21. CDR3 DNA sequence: TGTGCCTTCTGTTCTCGACAGGGCCCAGGACTGACCTACAATGAGCAGTTCTTC. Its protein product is CAFCSRQGPGLTYNEQFF.

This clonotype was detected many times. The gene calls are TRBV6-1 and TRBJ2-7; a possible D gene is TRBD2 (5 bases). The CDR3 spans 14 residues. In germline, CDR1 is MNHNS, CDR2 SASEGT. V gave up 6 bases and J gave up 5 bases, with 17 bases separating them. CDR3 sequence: CASSIDGVGNEQYF. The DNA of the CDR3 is TGTGCCAGCAGCATTGACGGGGTTGGAAACGAGCAGTACTTC.

In nucleotides, the CDR3 is TGTGCCAGCTCACCACCGGAGGGGCCTTATAATTCACCCCTCCACTTT. Translation gives CASSPPEGPYNSPLHF. This chain joins TRBV18 and TRBJ1-6; a possible D gene is TRBD1 (5 bases). Trimming took 0 bases from V and 4 from J, leaving 10 bases between them. This CDR3 is built from 16 residues. Germline CDR1 is KGHSH and CDR2 is LQKENI.

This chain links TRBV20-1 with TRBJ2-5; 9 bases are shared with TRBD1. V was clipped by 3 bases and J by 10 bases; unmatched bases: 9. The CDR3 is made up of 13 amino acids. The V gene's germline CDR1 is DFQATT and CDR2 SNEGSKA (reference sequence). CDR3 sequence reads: CSASITGGGGQYF. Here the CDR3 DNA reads TGCAGTGCTAGTATAACAGGGGGCGGTGGCCAGTACTTC.

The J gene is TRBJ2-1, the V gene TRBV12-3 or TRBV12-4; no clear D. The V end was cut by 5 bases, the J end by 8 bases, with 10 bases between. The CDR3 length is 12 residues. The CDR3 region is CASSIRYDEQFF. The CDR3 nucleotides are TGTGCCAGCAGTATACGGTATGATGAGCAGTTCTTC.

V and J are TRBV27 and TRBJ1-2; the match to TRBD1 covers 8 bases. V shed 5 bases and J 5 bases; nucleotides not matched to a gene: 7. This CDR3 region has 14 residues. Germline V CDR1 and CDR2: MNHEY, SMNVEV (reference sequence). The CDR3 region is CASSGRRGQYGYTF. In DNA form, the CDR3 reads TGTGCCAGCAGTGGGCGCAGGGGGCAATATGGCTACACCTTC.

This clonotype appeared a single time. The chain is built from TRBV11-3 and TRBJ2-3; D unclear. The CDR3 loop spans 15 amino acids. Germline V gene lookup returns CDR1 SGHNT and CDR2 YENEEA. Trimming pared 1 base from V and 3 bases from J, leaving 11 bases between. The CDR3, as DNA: TGTGCCAGCAGCTTAGTTGGGGATGTGACAGATACGCAGTATTTT. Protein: CASSLVGDVTDTQYF.

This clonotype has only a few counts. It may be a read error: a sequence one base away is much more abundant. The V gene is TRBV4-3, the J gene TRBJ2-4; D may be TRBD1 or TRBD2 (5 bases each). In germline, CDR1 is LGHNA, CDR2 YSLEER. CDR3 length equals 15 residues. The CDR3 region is CASSQGGDGKNIQSF. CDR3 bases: TGCGCCAGCAGCCAAGGAGGGGATGGCAAAAACATTCAGTCCTTC.

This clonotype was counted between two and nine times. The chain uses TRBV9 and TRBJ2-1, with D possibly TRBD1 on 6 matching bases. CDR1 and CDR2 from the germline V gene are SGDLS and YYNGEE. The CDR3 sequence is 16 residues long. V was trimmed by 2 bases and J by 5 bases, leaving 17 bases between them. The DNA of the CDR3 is TGTGCCAGCAGCGTCAGCCCCGGGACAACGAACAATGAGCAGTTCTTC. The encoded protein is CASSVSPGTTNNEQFF.

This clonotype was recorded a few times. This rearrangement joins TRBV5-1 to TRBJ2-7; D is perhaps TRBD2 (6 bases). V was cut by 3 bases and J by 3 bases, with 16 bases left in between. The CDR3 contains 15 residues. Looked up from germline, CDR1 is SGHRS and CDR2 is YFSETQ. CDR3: CASSSSLLASYEQYF. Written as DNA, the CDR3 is TGCGCCAGCAGCTCCTCCCTGCTAGCGAGCTACGAGCAGTACTTC.